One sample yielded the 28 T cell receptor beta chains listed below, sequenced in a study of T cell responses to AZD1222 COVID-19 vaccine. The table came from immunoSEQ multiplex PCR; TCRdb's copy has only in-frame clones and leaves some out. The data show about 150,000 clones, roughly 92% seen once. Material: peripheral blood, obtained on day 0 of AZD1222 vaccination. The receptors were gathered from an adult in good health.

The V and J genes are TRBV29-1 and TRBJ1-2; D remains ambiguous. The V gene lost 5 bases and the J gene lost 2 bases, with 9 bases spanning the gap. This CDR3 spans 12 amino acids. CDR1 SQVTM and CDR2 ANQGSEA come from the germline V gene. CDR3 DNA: TGCAGCGTTTGGACGGCAAACTATGGCTACACCTTC. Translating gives CSVWTANYGYTF.

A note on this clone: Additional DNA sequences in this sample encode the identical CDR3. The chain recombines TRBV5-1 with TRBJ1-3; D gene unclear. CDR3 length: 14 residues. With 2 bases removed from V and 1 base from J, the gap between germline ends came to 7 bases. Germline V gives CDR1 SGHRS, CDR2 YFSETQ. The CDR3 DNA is TGCGCCAGCAGCTTAGAGGGTTCTGGAAACACCATATATTTT. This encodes CASSLEGSGNTIYF.

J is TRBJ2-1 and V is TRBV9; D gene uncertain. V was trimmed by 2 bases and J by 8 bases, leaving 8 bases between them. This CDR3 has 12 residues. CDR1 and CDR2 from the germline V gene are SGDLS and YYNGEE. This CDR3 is CASSVDHYEQFF. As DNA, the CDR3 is TGTGCCAGCAGCGTTGATCACTATGAGCAGTTCTTC.

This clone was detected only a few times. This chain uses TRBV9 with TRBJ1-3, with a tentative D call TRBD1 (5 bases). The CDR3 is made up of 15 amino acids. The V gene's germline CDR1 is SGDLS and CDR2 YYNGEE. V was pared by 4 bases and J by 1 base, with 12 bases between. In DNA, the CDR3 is TGTGCCAGCAGCCCCTGGGGGTTGTCTGGAAACACCATATATTTT. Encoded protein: CASSPWGLSGNTIYF.

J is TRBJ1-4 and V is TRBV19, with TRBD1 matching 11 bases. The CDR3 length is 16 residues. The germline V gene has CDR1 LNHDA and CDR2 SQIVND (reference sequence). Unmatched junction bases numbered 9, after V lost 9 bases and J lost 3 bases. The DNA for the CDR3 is TGTGCCAGCCGGGACAGGGGGATTCGTGCTAATGAAAAACTGTTTTTT. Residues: CASRDRGIRANEKLFF. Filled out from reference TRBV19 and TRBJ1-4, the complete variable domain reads DGGITQSPKYLFRKEGQNVTLSCEQNLNHDAMYWYRQDPGQGLRLIYYSQIVNDFQKGDIAEGYSVSREKKESFPLTVTSAQKNPTAFYLCASRDRGIRANEKLFFGSGTQLSVL.

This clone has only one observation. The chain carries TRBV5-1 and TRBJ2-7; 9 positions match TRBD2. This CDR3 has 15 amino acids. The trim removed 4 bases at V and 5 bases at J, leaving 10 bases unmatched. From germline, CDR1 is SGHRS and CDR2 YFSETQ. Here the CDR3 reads CASSVTGTSSHEQYF. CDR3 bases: TGCGCCAGCAGCGTAACCGGGACTAGCTCGCACGAGCAGTACTTC.

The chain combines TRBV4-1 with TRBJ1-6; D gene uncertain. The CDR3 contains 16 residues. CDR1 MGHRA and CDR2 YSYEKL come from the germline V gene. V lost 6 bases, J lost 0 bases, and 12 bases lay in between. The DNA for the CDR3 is TGCGCCAGCAGACCCGCGGGGAGCTCCTATAATTCACCCCTCCACTTT. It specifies CASRPAGSSYNSPLHF.

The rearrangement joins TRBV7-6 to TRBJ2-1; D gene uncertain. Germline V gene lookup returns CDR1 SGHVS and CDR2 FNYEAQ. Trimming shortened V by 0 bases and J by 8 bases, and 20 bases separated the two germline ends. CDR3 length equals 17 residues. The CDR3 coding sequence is TGTGCCAGCAGCTTAGCGCTCGCTGGTATCCGTGGGGATGAGCAGTTCTTC. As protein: CASSLALAGIRGDEQFF.

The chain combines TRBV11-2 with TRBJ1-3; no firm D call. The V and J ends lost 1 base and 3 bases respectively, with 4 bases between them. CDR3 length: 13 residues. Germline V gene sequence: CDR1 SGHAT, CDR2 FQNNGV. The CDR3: CASSLAGGNTIYF. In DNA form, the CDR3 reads TGTGCCAGCAGCTTAGCTGGTGGAAACACCATATATTTT.

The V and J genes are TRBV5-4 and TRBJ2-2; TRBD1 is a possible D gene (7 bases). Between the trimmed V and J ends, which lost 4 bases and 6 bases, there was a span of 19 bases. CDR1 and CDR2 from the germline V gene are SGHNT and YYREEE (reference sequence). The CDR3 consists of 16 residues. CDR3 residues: CASSAPPQGGAGELFF. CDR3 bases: TGTGCCAGCAGCGCGCCGCCCCAGGGGGGCGCCGGGGAGCTGTTTTTT.

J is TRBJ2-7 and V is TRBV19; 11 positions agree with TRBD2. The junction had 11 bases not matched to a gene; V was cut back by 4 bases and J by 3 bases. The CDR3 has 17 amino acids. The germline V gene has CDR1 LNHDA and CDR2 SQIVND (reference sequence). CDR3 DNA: TGTGCCAGTAGTACCCGACCGGGACTAGCGGAAAACTACGAGCAGTACTTC. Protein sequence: CASSTRPGLAENYEQYF.

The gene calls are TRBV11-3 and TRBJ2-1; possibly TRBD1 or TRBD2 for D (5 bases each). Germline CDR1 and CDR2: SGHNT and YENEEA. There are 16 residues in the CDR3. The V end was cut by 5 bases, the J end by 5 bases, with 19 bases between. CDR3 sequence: CASSLRRWGPNNEQFF. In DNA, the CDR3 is TGTGCCAGCAGCCTAAGGAGGTGGGGACCGAACAATGAGCAGTTCTTC.

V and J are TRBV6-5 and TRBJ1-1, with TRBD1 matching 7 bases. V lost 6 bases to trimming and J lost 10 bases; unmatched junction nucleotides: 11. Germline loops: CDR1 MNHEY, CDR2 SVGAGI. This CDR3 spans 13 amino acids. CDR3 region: CASSRRGEGGAFF. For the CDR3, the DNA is TGTGCCAGCAGCCGCAGGGGGGAGGGGGGAGCTTTCTTT.

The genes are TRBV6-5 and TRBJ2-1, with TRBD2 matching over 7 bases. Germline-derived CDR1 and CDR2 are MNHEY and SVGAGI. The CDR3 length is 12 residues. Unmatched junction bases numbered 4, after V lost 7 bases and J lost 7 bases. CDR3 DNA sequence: TGTGCCAGCAATCACGGGGGGAATGAGCAGTTCTTC. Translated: CASNHGGNEQFF.

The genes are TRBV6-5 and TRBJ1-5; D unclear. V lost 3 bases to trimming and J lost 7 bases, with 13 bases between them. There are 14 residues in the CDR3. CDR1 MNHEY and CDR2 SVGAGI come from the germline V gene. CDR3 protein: CASSYVAGKQPQHF. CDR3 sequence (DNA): TGTGCCAGCAGTTATGTAGCAGGTAAACAGCCCCAGCATTTT.

The DNA of the CDR3 is TGTGCCAGCAGCTTAGTGGGCGGGAGCGGTAGGGAGACCCAGTACTTC. Amino acid sequence: CASSLVGGSGRETQYF. The genes are TRBV7-2 and TRBJ2-5, with 7 bases that match TRBD2. CDR3 length equals 16 residues. V shed 1 base and J 5 bases; nucleotides not matched to a gene: 10. From germline, CDR1 is SGHTA and CDR2 FQGNSA.

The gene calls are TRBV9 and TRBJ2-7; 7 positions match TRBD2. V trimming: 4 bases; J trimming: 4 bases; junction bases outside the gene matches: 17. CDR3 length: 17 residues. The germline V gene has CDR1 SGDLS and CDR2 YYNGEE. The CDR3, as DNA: TGTGCCAGCAGCCCCCATCCCACTAGCGTATTCGGATACGAGCAGTACTTC. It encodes CASSPHPTSVFGYEQYF.

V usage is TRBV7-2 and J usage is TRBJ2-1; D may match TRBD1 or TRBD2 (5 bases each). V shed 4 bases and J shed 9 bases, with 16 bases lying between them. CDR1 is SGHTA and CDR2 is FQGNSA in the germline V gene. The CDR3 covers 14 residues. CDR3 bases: TGTGCCAGCAGCTGGGACGGGATCCCCGTTGAGCAGTTCTTC. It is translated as CASSWDGIPVEQFF.

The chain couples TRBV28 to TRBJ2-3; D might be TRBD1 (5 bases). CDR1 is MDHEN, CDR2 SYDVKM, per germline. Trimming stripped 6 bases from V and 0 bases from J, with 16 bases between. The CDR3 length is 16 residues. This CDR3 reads CASSPPDRPSTDTQYF. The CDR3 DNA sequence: TGTGCCAGCAGCCCGCCCGACAGACCGAGCACAGATACGCAGTATTTT.

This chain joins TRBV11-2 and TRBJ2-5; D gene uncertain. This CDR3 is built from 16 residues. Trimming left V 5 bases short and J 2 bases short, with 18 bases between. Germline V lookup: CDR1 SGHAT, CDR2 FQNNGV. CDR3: CASSPGLPARQETQYF. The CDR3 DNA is TGTGCCAGCAGCCCGGGCCTTCCCGCGCGGCAAGAGACCCAGTACTTC.

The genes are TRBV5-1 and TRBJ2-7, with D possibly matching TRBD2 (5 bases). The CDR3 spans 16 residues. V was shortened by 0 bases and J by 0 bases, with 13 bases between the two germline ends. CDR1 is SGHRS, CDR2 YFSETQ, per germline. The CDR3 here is CASSLEPGETSYEQYF. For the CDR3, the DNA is TGCGCCAGCAGCTTGGAGCCCGGGGAAACCTCCTACGAGCAGTACTTC.

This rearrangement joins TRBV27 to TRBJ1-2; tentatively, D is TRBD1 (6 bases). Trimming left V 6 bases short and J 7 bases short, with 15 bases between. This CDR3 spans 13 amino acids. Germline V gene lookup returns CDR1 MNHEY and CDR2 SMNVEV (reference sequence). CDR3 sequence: CASSLGGRRGYTF. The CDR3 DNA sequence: TGTGCCAGCAGCTTGGGGGGGCGACGTGGCTACACCTTC.

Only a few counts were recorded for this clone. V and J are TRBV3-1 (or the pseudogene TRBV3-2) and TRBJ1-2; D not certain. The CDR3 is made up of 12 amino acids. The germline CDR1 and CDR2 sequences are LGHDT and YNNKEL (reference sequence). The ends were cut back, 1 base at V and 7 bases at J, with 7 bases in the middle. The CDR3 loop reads CASSQVMAGYTF. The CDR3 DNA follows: TGTGCCAGCAGCCAAGTCATGGCTGGCTACACCTTC.

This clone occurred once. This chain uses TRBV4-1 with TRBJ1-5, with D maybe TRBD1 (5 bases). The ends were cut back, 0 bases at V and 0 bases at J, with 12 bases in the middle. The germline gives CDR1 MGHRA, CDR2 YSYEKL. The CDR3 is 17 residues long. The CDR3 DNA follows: TGCGCCAGCAGCCAAGACCGAGGGGTCCCTAGCAATCAGCCCCAGCATTTT. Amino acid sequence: CASSQDRGVPSNQPQHF.

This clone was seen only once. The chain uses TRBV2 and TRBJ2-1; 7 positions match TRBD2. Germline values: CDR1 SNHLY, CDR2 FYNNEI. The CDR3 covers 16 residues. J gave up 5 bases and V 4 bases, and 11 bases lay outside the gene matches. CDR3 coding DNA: TGTGCCAGCAGTGGAACTGCGGGAGTGGGAGACAATGAGCAGTTCTTC. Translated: CASSGTAGVGDNEQFF.

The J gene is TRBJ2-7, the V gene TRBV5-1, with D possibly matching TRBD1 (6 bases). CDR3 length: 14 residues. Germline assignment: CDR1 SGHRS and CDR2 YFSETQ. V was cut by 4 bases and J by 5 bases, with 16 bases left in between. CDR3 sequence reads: CASSRSGTSDEQYF. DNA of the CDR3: TGCGCCAGCAGCAGATCCGGGACAAGCGACGAGCAGTACTTC.

The DNA for the CDR3 is TGTGCCAGCAGCAAGAATAGGCGGACTGAAGCTTTCTTT. Protein product: CASSKNRRTEAFF. The V gene is TRBV21-1, the J gene TRBJ1-1. TRBV21-1 is an annotated pseudogene. CDR3 length: 13 residues.

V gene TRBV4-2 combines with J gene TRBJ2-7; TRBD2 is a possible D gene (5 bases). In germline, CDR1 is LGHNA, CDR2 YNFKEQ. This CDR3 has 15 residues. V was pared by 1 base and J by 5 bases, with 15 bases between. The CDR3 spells CASSQVGAAGHEQYF. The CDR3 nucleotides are TGTGCCAGCAGCCAAGTTGGAGCGGCCGGACACGAGCAGTACTTC.